The present T cell receptor (beta chain) was sequenced within a study of CD8 T cells in ankylosing spondylitis. General study results and limits: Disease-linked clones were reportedly significantly enriched in matched ankylosing spondylitis synovial fluid. Prior literature has documented some motif variants in synovial fluid and blood from reactive arthritis. Ankylosing spondylitis blood seemed to carry a telltale TCR beta motif made of about 8 highly homologous variants.

This clonotype was observed a few times. Its specificity is unknown. The CDR3 contains 14 residues. CDR1 SEHNR and CDR2 FQNEAQ come from the germline V gene (reference sequence). Trimming left V 5 bases short and J 10 bases short, with 18 bases between. Libraries for TCR beta were made by quantitative 5'-RACE with molecular barcodes. MiXCR was run by TCRdb on the 5' RACE reads, yielding one entry per CDR3 protein. The sample lists 750,000 to 850,000 distinct CDR3 sequences; about 10% were seen once. The chain has TRBV7-9 and TRBJ2-1, with TRBD2 as a possible D gene (5 bases). The clonotype was recovered from a male donor with ankylosing spondylitis. Sequenced material: blood, either unsorted or a sorted T cell fraction (not recorded which). This chain's CDR3 is CASSPGSGLREQFF. For the CDR3, the DNA is TGTGCCAGCAGCCCTGGGAGCGGTCTAAGGGAGCAGTTCTTC.